The T cell receptor beta chain described here comes from a study of blood T cells in healthy people across ages. Study-level points and caveats: Since the PBMCs were unsorted, naive and antigen-experienced cells could not be conclusively compared.

The CDR3 loop spans 15 amino acids. Germline V gene data show CDR1 as SGHTA and CDR2 as FQGNSA. Trimming pared 4 bases from V and 3 bases from J, leaving 16 bases between. The individuals who served as donors were healthy Caucasians living in Russia, aged roughly 6 to 100. Next came a second PCR, run for 7 to 11 cycles, which used a sample-barcoded 5' primer along with a J-beta primer mix. A single record per CDR3 protein comes from TCRdb applying MiXCR to the 5' RACE reads. The sample lists around 1,700,000 distinct CDR3 sequences, about 28% occurring once. In its sample, this clonotype was seen a few times. Its antigen remains unknown.

V and J are TRBV7-2 and TRBJ2-7; D ambiguous. The origin of this receptor is a woman younger than 45 in good health. The sample taken for sequencing was blood. CDR3 in DNA: TGTGCCAGCAGCTCCTCTGGGGTAGACCGCTACGAGCAGTACTTC. Protein: CASSSSGVDRYEQYF.